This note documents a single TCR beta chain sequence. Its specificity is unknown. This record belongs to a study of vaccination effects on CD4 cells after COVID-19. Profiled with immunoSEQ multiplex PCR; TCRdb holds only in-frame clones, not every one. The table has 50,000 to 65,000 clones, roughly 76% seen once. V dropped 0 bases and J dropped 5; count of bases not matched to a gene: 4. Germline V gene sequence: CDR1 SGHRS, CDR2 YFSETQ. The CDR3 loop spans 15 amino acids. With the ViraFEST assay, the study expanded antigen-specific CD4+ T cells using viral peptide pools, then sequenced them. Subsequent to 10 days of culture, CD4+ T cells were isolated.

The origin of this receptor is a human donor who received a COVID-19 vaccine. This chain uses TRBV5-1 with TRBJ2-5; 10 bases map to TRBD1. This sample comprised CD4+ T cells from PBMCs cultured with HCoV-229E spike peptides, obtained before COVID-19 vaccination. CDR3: CASSLGTGGIETQYF. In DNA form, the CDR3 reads TGCGCCAGCAGCTTGGGGACAGGGGGGATCGAGACCCAGTACTTC. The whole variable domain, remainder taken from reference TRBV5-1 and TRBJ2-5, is KAGVTQTPRYLIKTRGQQVTLSCSPISGHRSVSWYQQTPGQGLQFLFEYFSETQRNKGNFPGRFSGRQFSNSRSEMNVSTLELGDSALYLCASSLGTGGIETQYFGPGTRLLVL.